Included here is one TCR beta chain sequence, with context. This specimen comes from a study of Graves' ophthalmopathy and Graves' hyperthyroidism. The sequenced template was RNA, covering the TCR beta CDR3 region. An opening RT-PCR round employed HTBI primers and preceded a second-round multiplex PCR. TCRdb reanalysed the multiplex PCR reads using MiXCR and keeps one entry per CDR3 protein. The sample holds a few hundred thousand distinct CDR3 sequences, less than 45% seen once. Trimming stripped 0 bases from V and 1 base from J, with 13 bases between. This CDR3 has 16 residues. In germline, CDR1 is SGHRS, CDR2 YFSETQ.

Sequencing input: peripheral blood or thyroid tissue (not recorded which). This clonotype was obtained from an adult man with Graves' hyperthyroidism. The rearrangement links TRBV5-1 to TRBJ2-5, with unresolved D. The CDR3 spells CASSLVGLHAQETQYF. CDR3 in DNA: TGCGCCAGCAGCTTGGTTGGCCTGCACGCCCAAGAGACCCAGTACTTC.